Below, 21 T cell receptor beta chains from the same sample are listed, as sequenced in a study of T cells after yellow fever vaccination. TCRdb used MiXCR to reprocess the 5' RACE reads, holding one entry per CDR3 protein. The sample contains 450,000 to 600,000 distinct CDR3 sequences, approximately 16% of which appear only once. This specimen consisted of PBMCs, obtained less than 6 days after the first yellow fever vaccination. These receptor sequences come from a man aged 18 to 29 who received the YFV17D yellow fever vaccine.

In its sample, this clonotype was seen a few times. The chain combines TRBV6-1 with TRBJ2-7; unclear D gene. The CDR3 has 14 amino acids. Trimming took off 6 bases at V and 2 bases at J, with 14 bases between the two ends. CDR1 is MNHNS and CDR2 is SASEGT in the germline V gene. The CDR3 sequence: CASSLGSNTYEQYV. The CDR3 coding sequence is TGTGCCAGCAGCCTCGGTTCCAATACCTACGAGCAGTACGTC.

The genes are TRBV20-1 and TRBJ2-7, with 8 bases matching TRBD1. This CDR3 comprises 12 residues. Germline V gene sequence: CDR1 DFQATT, CDR2 SNEGSKA (reference sequence). With 6 bases clipped from V and 2 bases from J, the junction kept 3 bases outside the gene matches. The CDR3 reads CSARGQTYEQYF. In DNA form, the CDR3 reads TGCAGTGCCAGGGGGCAAACCTACGAGCAGTACTTC.

The V and J genes are TRBV3-1 and TRBJ1-2; no definite D call. V was shortened by 4 bases and J by 11 bases, with 32 bases between the two germline ends. CDR3 length: 18 amino acids. Germline V gene data show CDR1 as LGHDT and CDR2 as YNNKEL (reference sequence). Written as DNA, the CDR3 is TGTGCCAGCAGCCGAGGACTGCAATATGGCTACACCTTTAACGAATACACCTTC. It codes for CASSRGLQYGYTFNEYTF.

This chain connects TRBV10-3 to TRBJ2-5, with D possibly being TRBD2 (7 bases). The CDR3 has 15 amino acids. Germline loops: CDR1 ENHRY, CDR2 SYGVKD. V lost 5 bases and J lost 2, with 15 bases in between. CDR3 in DNA: TGTGCCATCAGTTTTGGGGGGGCGAGACAAGAGACCCAGTACTTC. Translated, it gives CAISFGGARQETQYF.

This clonotype was seen a handful of times. The chain combines TRBV28 with TRBJ1-5, with D hard to call. The V end was cut by 4 bases, the J end by 3 bases, with 13 bases between. The CDR3 is 15 amino acids. From germline, CDR1 is MDHEN and CDR2 SYDVKM. The CDR3 loop is CASSSPSKANQPQHF. The CDR3 region has the DNA TGTGCCAGCAGTTCTCCGTCCAAGGCCAATCAGCCCCAGCATTTT.

This clonotype was seen more than once but under ten times. J is TRBJ2-7 and V is TRBV15, with TRBD2 matching over 8 bases. J was trimmed by 3 bases and V by 1 base; bases with no gene match: 11. CDR1 is LNHNV and CDR2 is YYDKDF in the germline V gene (reference sequence). CDR3 length: 17 amino acids. CDR3 residues: CATSRVGGAVGGYEQYF. The CDR3 DNA follows: TGTGCCACCAGCAGAGTCGGGGGGGCTGTTGGTGGCTACGAGCAGTACTTC.

The chain links TRBV18 to TRBJ1-2, with D hard to call. CDR1 and CDR2 from the germline V gene are KGHSH and LQKENI. This CDR3 comprises 13 residues. Trimming cost V 2 bases and J 2 bases, with 6 bases left between them. CDR3 bases: TGTGCCAGCTCACCAATGGGGAACTATGGCTACACCTTC. This sequence encodes CASSPMGNYGYTF.

A few counts support this clonotype. This chain joins TRBV29-1 and TRBJ1-5, with 7 bases lining up with TRBD1. Looked up from germline, CDR1 is SQVTM and CDR2 is ANQGSEA. After removal of 6 bases from V and 6 bases from J, the junction contained 8 bases not matched to a gene. CDR3 length: 13 amino acids. DNA for the CDR3: TGCAGCGTAGCAACCGGGACAGCTCAGCCCCAGCATTTT. Its translation is CSVATGTAQPQHF.

This clonotype was counted a few times. The genes are TRBV5-4 and TRBJ1-2; D perhaps matches TRBD1 (5 bases). The CDR3 is 13 residues long. Per the germline V gene, CDR1 is SGHNT and CDR2 is YYREEE (reference sequence). Trimming took off 5 bases at V and 6 bases at J, with 14 bases between the two ends. In DNA form, the CDR3 reads TGTGCCAGCAGGTTTGGGACGCGCGATGGCTACACCTTC. This encodes CASRFGTRDGYTF.

The chain couples TRBV2 to TRBJ1-4; no firm D call. Per the germline V gene, CDR1 is SNHLY and CDR2 is FYNNEI. Trimming pared 6 bases from V and 3 bases from J, leaving 14 bases between. The CDR3 loop spans 15 amino acids. This chain's CDR3 is CASRLNPAANEKLFF. The DNA for the CDR3 is TGTGCCAGCAGACTCAACCCTGCAGCTAATGAAAAACTGTTTTTT.

This clonotype was seen more than once but under ten times. The chain joins TRBV28 to TRBJ2-1; D call uncertain. This CDR3 comprises 16 residues. Per germline, CDR1 MDHEN and CDR2 SYDVKM. V was shortened by 4 bases and J by 8 bases, with 21 bases between the two germline ends. CDR3 sequence (DNA): TGTGCCAGCAGTTCTCTGACCCGGGCCACCAACGATGAGCAGTTCTTC. Translation gives CASSSLTRATNDEQFF.

This sequence joins TRBV9 and TRBJ2-3, with D unresolved. The V gene lost 1 base and the J gene lost 1 base, with 7 bases spanning the gap. The CDR3 totals 14 residues. CDR1 is SGDLS and CDR2 is YYNGEE in the germline V gene. DNA of the CDR3: TGTGCCAGCAGCGTACTAGACCGCACAGATACGCAGTATTTT. Protein product: CASSVLDRTDTQYF.

The chain has TRBV27 and TRBJ2-5; 10 bases map to TRBD1. V gave up 4 bases and J gave up 5 bases; unmatched junction bases: 7. Germline V gives CDR1 MNHEY, CDR2 SMNVEV (reference sequence). The CDR3 contains 15 residues. The CDR3 bases are TGTGCCAGCAGTTCGGGACAGGGGTCCGCGGAGACCCAGTACTTC. It codes for CASSSGQGSAETQYF.

The V call is TRBV6-1, the J call TRBJ2-5; 8 bases map to TRBD2. Germline trimming cut 6 bases from V and 4 bases from J; bases unmatched to any gene: 10. There are 15 residues in the CDR3. Germline assignment: CDR1 MNHNS and CDR2 SASEGT. CDR3 loop: CASSPRGSGIETQYF. The DNA of the CDR3 is TGTGCCAGCAGCCCGCGGGGTAGCGGGATAGAGACCCAGTACTTC.

This clonotype was observed many times. The chain links TRBV7-2 to TRBJ1-1, with D tentatively TRBD1 (6 bases). Germline values: CDR1 SGHTA, CDR2 FQGNSA. The V end was cut by 1 base, the J end by 1 base, with 7 bases between. The CDR3 runs 14 residues. This chain's CDR3 is CASSLGRGNTEAFF. Here the CDR3 DNA reads TGTGCCAGCAGCTTAGGCAGGGGGAACACTGAAGCTTTCTTT.

The table lists this clonotype with a few counts. The rearrangement joins TRBV7-2 to TRBJ2-1; TRBD1 aligns across 11 bases. The V and J ends lost 4 bases and 8 bases, in that order; junction bases with no gene match: 7. Germline-derived CDR1 and CDR2 are SGHTA and FQGNSA. The CDR3 contains 15 residues. CDR3 amino acids: CASSSGQGDIDEQFF. Written as DNA, the CDR3 is TGTGCCAGCAGCTCGGGACAGGGGGATATCGATGAGCAGTTCTTC. The variable domain in full, with the rest retrieved from reference TRBV7-2 and TRBJ2-1, is GAGVSQSPSNKVTEKGKDVELRCDPISGHTALYWYRQSLGQGLEFLIYFQGNSAPDKSGLPSDRFSAERTGGSVSTLTIQRTQQEDSAVYLCASSSGQGDIDEQFFGPGTRLTVL.

V is TRBV4-3 and J is TRBJ2-1; D may be TRBD1 or TRBD2 (5 bases each). The CDR3 covers 16 residues. Per the germline V gene, CDR1 is LGHNA and CDR2 is YSLEER. Trimming took 0 bases from V and 3 from J, leaving 12 bases between them. The CDR3 loop is CASSQDAGRDYNEQFF. In DNA, the CDR3 is TGCGCCAGCAGCCAAGATGCGGGCAGGGACTACAATGAGCAGTTCTTC.

The table lists this clonotype with a few counts. The chain couples TRBV5-1 to TRBJ2-4; perhaps TRBD1 as D (6 bases). Germline V lookup: CDR1 SGHRS, CDR2 YFSETQ. This CDR3 is 14 amino acids long. The V end lost 2 bases, the J end lost 8 bases, and 14 bases lay between the germline ends. CDR3 in amino acids: CASSFNREGYIQYF. In nucleotides, the CDR3 is TGCGCCAGCAGCTTTAACAGGGAAGGTTACATTCAGTACTTC.

J is TRBJ2-5 and V is TRBV7-9; 9 nucleotides agree with TRBD1. Germline values: CDR1 SEHNR, CDR2 FQNEAQ (reference sequence). Trimming removed 5 bases from V and 5 bases from J; junction bases left unmatched: 9. The CDR3 spans 15 residues. The CDR3 loop reads CASSANKDRGETQYF. The CDR3 DNA is TGTGCCAGCAGCGCGAACAAGGACAGGGGTGAGACCCAGTACTTC.

This clonotype has a count of ten or more. The gene calls are TRBV10-3 and TRBJ2-5; D may be TRBD1 (6 bases). V was trimmed by 0 bases and J by 5 bases, leaving 13 bases between them. CDR3 size: 15 residues. CDR1 and CDR2 (germline): ENHRY, SYGVKD. The CDR3, as DNA: TGTGCCATCAGTGAGTCTACAGGGACCGGGGAGACCCAGTACTTC. Its protein is CAISESTGTGETQYF.

This clonotype was seen only a few times. J is TRBJ2-3 and V is TRBV9; 9 positions match TRBD2. J lost 5 bases, V lost 2 bases, and 6 bases had no gene match. The CDR3 has 15 amino acids. Germline V gene data show CDR1 as SGDLS and CDR2 as YYNGEE. The CDR3 is CASSVMGLAKDTQYF. The CDR3 nucleotides read TGTGCCAGCAGCGTTATGGGACTAGCTAAAGATACGCAGTATTTT.